This is a list of T cell receptor beta chains from one sample in a study of T cells after posttransplantation cyclophosphamide. Produced via immunoSEQ multiplex PCR; TCRdb's table is partial and in-frame only. The sample presents 35,000 to 55,000 clones, none singletons. What was sequenced was PBMCs. The receptors here all came from a man in his forties in good health, CMV-negative, and a related stem cell transplant donor. Each CDR3 is given with its conserved first and last residue. A D gene is named only where the DNA matches it firmly. Size values are once, few and many counts, or a class for expanded clones, and some rows have none.

D	J	V	size	DNA	CDR3
TRBD1	TRBJ2-5	TRBV19	-	TGTGCCAGTAGTCGGGACAGAGAAGAGACCCAGTACTTC	CASSRDREETQYF
-	TRBJ2-5	TRBV7-6	-	TGTGCCAGCAGCTACACAGGGACGAACCAAGAGACCCAGTACTTC	CASSYTGTNQETQYF
TRBD2	TRBJ2-3	TRBV4-3	many	TGCGCCAGCAGCCAAGGTCTAGCGGTCACAGATACGCAGTATTTT	CASSQGLAVTDTQYF
-	TRBJ2-1	TRBV5-1	many	TGCGCCAGCAGCCCCCAGGGGGGCGGAAATTACAATGAGCAGTTCTTC	CASSPQGGGNYNEQFF
TRBD1	TRBJ2-5	TRBV5-1	few	TGCGCCAGCAGCTTAGGGACAGGGGGGTACCAAGAGACCCAGTACTTC	CASSLGTGGYQETQYF
-	TRBJ1-4	TRBV5-4	many	TGTGCCAGCAGCCTACTGGGGGGGGGTGAAAAACTGTTTTTT	CASSLLGGGEKLFF
-	TRBJ2-4	TRBV18	many	TGTGCCAGCTCGCCGGGGGGACAGGCAAACATTCAGTACTTC	CASSPGGQANIQYF
-	TRBJ1-6	TRBV9	few	TGTGCCAGCAGCGCCACCCTAGACAGGTATAATTCACCCCTCCACTTT	CASSATLDRYNSPLHF
-	TRBJ2-7	TRBV6-5	many	TGTGCCAGCAGTTCGTCAGTCTACGAGCAGTACTTC	CASSSSVYEQYF
-	TRBJ2-2	TRBV5-6	many	TGTGCCAGCAGCTGGGCGGGACAGTACGGCGGGGAGCTGTTTTTT	CASSWAGQYGGELFF
TRBD2	TRBJ2-3	TRBV5-6	many	TGTGCCAGCAGTACCTTAGCGGGTGCGCAGTATTTT	CASSTLAGAQYF
-	TRBJ2-4	TRBV19	many	TGTGCCAGTACTACAGGGGCCAAAAACATTCAGTACTTC	CASTTGAKNIQYF
-	TRBJ1-1	TRBV19	many	TGTGCCAGTAGTAAAGTGACTAACACTGAAGCTTTCTTT	CASSKVTNTEAFF
-	TRBJ1-2	TRBV7-3	many	TGTGCCAGCAGCTTAACGGCTGGGCAGGGGAACTATGGCTACACCTTC	CASSLTAGQGNYGYTF
TRBD2	TRBJ2-3	TRBV7-9	many	TGTGCCAGCAGCTTAGTGGGGGGGTTATCTGGCACAGATACGCAGTATTTT	CASSLVGGLSGTDTQYF
-	TRBJ1-3	TRBV25-1	many	TGTGCCAGCAGGGACAGCTCAGGAAACACCATATATTTT	CASRDSSGNTIYF
-	TRBJ2-1	TRBV14	many	TGTGCCAGCAGCCTTCTGGACAGCAATGAGCAGTTCTTC	CASSLLDSNEQFF
-	TRBJ2-3	TRBV5-8	-	TGTGCCAGCAGCTTGGGCTCAATAGCAGGGGGCACAGATACGCAGTATTTT	CASSLGSIAGGTDTQYF
TRBD1	TRBJ1-2	TRBV5-6	many	TGTGCCAGCAGCTTCGGACAGGGTCACTATGGCTACACCTTC	CASSFGQGHYGYTF
-	TRBJ1-3	TRBV29-1	many	TGCAGCGTTGTGGCAGGGTCAACGGTAAACACCATATATTTT	CSVVAGSTVNTIYF
-	TRBJ2-7	TRBV9	many	TGTGCCAGCAGCGTAATAGCTGGGGGGGAGCAGTACTTC	CASSVIAGGEQYF
-	TRBJ2-3	TRBV7-9	few	TGTGCCAGCACTAGGTCAACAGATACGCAGTATTTT	CASTRSTDTQYF
-	TRBJ2-3	TRBV6-5	-	TGTGCCAGCAGATTACAGGGTTCCACAGATACGCAGTATTTT	CASRLQGSTDTQYF
-	TRBJ1-2	TRBV7-9	many	TGTGCCAGCAGTCCTAGCCGAATCTATGGCTACACCTTC	CASSPSRIYGYTF
TRBD2	TRBJ2-7	TRBV19	many	TGTGCCAGTAGGACTAGCGGATCGCTCCTCCACGAGCAGTACTTC	CASRTSGSLLHEQYF
-	TRBJ1-1	TRBV27	many	TGTGCCAGCAGTCACGACAGTTCCCCGGGCACTGAAGCTTTCTTT	CASSHDSSPGTEAFF